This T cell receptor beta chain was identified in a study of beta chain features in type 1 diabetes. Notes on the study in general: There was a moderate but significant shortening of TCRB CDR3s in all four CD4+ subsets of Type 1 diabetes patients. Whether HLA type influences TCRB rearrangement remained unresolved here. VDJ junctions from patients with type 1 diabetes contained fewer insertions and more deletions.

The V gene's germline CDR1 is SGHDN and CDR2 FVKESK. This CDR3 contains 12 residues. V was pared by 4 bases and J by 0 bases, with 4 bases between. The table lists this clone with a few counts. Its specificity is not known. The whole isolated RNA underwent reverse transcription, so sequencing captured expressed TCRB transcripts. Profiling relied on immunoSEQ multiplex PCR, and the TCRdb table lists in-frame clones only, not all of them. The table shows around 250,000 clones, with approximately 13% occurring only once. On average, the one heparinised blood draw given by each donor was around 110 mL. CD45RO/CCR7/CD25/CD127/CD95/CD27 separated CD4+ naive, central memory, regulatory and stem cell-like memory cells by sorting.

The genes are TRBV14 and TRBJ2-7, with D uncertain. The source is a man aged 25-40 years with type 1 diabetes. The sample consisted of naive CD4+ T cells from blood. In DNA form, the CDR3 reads TGTGCCAGCAGCCTTAGCTCCTACGAGCAGTACTTC. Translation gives CASSLSSYEQYF.